The T cell receptor (beta chain) under discussion was sequenced for a study of T cell responses to AZD1222 COVID-19 vaccine. Sequencing used immunoSEQ multiplex PCR; TCRdb keeps in-frame clones, though not all of them. Of about 120,000 clones listed, approximately 90% are singletons. CDR1 is MNHEY and CDR2 is SVGAGI in the germline V gene. Trimming removed 6 bases from V and 8 bases from J, with 8 bases in between. The CDR3 loop spans 12 amino acids. V and J are TRBV6-5 and TRBJ1-6, with D perhaps TRBD1 (6 bases). The origin of this receptor is an adult who received the AZD1222 COVID-19 vaccine. The input for sequencing was peripheral blood, taken 28 days after the second AZD1222 dose. The CDR3 DNA is TGTGCCAGCAGCCCAGGGGATTCACCCCTCCACTTT. It encodes CASSPGDSPLHF.